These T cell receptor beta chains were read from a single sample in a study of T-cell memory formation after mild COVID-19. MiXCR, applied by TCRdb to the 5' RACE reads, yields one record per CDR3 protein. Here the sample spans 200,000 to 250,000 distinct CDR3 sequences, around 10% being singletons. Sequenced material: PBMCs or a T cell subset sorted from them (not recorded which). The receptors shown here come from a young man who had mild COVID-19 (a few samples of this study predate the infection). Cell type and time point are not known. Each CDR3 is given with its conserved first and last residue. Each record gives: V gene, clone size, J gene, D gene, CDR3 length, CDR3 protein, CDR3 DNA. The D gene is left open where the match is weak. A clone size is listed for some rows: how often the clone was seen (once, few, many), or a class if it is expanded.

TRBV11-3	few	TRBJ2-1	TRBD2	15	CASSLRSSGGNEQFF	TGTGCCAGCAGCTTAAGGTCTAGCGGGGGCAATGAGCAGTTCTTC
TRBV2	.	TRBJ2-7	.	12	CASTRIHHEQYF	TGTGCCAGCACCCGGATTCACCACGAGCAGTACTTC
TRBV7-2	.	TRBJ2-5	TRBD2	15	CASSYQRGDQETQYF	TGTGCCAGCAGCTATCAGCGGGGCGACCAAGAGACCCAGTACTTC
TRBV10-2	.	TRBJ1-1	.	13	CASSESQGLKAFF	TGCGCCAGCAGTGAGTCACAGGGTTTAAAAGCTTTCTTT
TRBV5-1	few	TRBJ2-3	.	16	CASSPAQGPSTDTQYF	TGCGCCAGCAGTCCTGCCCAGGGTCCTAGCACAGATACGCAGTATTTT
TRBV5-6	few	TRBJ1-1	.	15	CASSPQGLRDTEAFF	TGTGCCAGCAGCCCGCAGGGGCTGAGAGATACTGAAGCTTTCTTT
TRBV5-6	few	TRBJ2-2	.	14	CASSTDRYTGELFF	TGTGCCAGCAGCACAGACAGGTACACCGGGGAGCTGTTTTTT
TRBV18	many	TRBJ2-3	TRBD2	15	CASSPTTSHTDTQYF	TGTGCCAGCTCACCTACGACTAGCCACACAGATACGCAGTATTTT
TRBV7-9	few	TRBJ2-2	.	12	CASSSGQRELFF	TGTGCCAGCAGCTCCGGTCAACGGGAGCTGTTTTTT
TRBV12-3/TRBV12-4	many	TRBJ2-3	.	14	CASSFGSNTDTQYF	TGTGCCAGCAGCTTCGGCTCTAACACAGATACGCAGTATTTT
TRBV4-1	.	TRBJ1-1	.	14	CASSQDSPGTEAFF	TGCGCCAGCAGCCAAGATAGTCCTGGGACTGAAGCTTTCTTT
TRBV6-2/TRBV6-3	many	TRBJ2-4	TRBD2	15	CASSGTSGEGDIQYF	TGTGCCAGCAGTGGGACTAGCGGGGAAGGGGACATTCAGTACTTC
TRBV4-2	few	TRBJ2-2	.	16	CASSLGTGQNTGELFF	TGTGCCAGCAGCCTTGGAACTGGACAGAACACCGGGGAGCTGTTTTTT
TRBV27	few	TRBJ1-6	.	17	CASSPARASRRDSPLHF	TGTGCCAGCAGCCCCGCTAGGGCGTCCCGGAGGGATTCACCCCTCCACTTT
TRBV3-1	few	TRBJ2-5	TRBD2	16	CASSQVGTRRGETQYF	TGTGCCAGCAGCCAAGTCGGGACTAGAAGGGGAGAGACCCAGTACTTC
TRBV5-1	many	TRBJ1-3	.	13	CASKQDSGNTIYF	TGCGCCAGCAAACAGGACTCTGGAAACACCATATATTTT
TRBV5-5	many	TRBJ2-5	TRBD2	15	CASSLFAGVQETQYF	TGTGCCAGCAGCTTGTTTGCGGGGGTTCAAGAGACCCAGTACTTC
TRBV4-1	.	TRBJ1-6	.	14	CASSQRPGNSPLHF	TGCGCCAGCAGCCAAAGGCCAGGGAATTCACCCCTCCACTTT
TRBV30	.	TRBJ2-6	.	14	CAWSPGAGANVLTF	TGTGCCTGGAGTCCAGGGGCTGGGGCCAACGTCCTGACTTTC
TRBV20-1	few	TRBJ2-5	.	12	CSAQSPQETQYF	TGCAGTGCGCAGTCCCCCCAAGAGACCCAGTACTTC
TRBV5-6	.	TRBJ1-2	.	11	CASSFSGGYTF	TGTGCCAGCAGCTTCAGCGGAGGCTACACCTTC
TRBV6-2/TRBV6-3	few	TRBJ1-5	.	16	CASSYATGRGGQPQHF	TGTGCCAGCAGTTACGCGACAGGAAGGGGGGGACAGCCCCAGCATTTT
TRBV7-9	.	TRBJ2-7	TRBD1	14	CASSRQGHSYEQYF	TGTGCCAGCAGCCGACAGGGGCACTCCTACGAGCAGTACTTC
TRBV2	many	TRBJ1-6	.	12	CAGQTDNSPLHF	TGTGCCGGTCAGACGGATAATTCACCCCTCCACTTT
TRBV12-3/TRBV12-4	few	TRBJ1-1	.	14	CASTPAGPGTEAFF	TGTGCCAGCACCCCTGCAGGACCGGGGACTGAAGCTTTCTTT
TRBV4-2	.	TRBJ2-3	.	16	CASSQALGGYTDTQYF	TGTGCCAGCAGCCAAGCGTTGGGGGGCTACACAGATACGCAGTATTTT